The rows below give T cell receptor beta chains drawn from one sample of a study of memory CD4+ T cells and cytomegalovirus serostatus. Data came from immunoSEQ multiplex PCR; TCRdb stores just in-frame clones and leaves some out. The table shows over 40,000 clones, with around 80% occurring only once. Sample: memory CD4+ T cells from blood. These receptor sequences come from an adult in good health and CMV-seronegative. CDR3s include the opening cysteine and the closing phenylalanine or tryptophan. The order of the fields is D gene, V gene, clone size, J gene, CDR3 DNA, CDR3 protein. D genes are given only for firm matches. Some rows have no size entry. The others give once, few or many, or a class for an expanded clone.

d_call: NA; v_call: TRBV6-6; clone_size: few; j_call: TRBJ1-5; cdr3_nt: TGTGCTGAGTCGGGACACCCCTTCAATCAGCCCCAGCATTTT; cdr3_aa: CAESGHPFNQPQHF
d_call: TRBD2; v_call: TRBV6-1; clone_size: NA; j_call: TRBJ2-3; cdr3_nt: TGTGCCAGCAGTGTGACTAGCGGGGGGCTCTGGGATACGCAGTATTTT; cdr3_aa: CASSVTSGGLWDTQYF
d_call: TRBD1; v_call: TRBV7-2; clone_size: once; j_call: TRBJ2-7; cdr3_nt: TGTGCCAGCACCCTGGCGACAGGGCCCCTGGGCGAGCAGTACTTC; cdr3_aa: CASTLATGPLGEQYF
d_call: NA; v_call: TRBV7-2; clone_size: NA; j_call: TRBJ2-3; cdr3_nt: TGTGCCAGCAGCTTAAATACTTACACAGATACGCAGTATTTT; cdr3_aa: CASSLNTYTDTQYF
d_call: TRBD1; v_call: TRBV11-3; clone_size: NA; j_call: TRBJ2-1; cdr3_nt: TGTGCCAGCAGCTCGCTCCGTCGGGACAGGGGTAACAATGAGCAGTTCTTC; cdr3_aa: CASSSLRRDRGNNEQFF
d_call: TRBD1; v_call: TRBV7-2; clone_size: NA; j_call: TRBJ1-2; cdr3_nt: TGTGCCAGCAGCTTATCGACAGGGGGATATGGCTACACCTTC; cdr3_aa: CASSLSTGGYGYTF
d_call: NA; v_call: TRBV7-2; clone_size: NA; j_call: TRBJ2-7; cdr3_nt: TGTGCCAGCAGCTCGCACAGGGTAGACACTTACGAGCAGTACTTC; cdr3_aa: CASSSHRVDTYEQYF
d_call: NA; v_call: TRBV11-3; clone_size: few; j_call: TRBJ1-1; cdr3_nt: TGTGCCAGCAGCTTAGGAGGGAACACTGAAGCTTTCTTT; cdr3_aa: CASSLGGNTEAFF
d_call: NA; v_call: TRBV30; clone_size: few; j_call: TRBJ1-1; cdr3_nt: TGTGCCTGGAGTATGGGGACCGAAGCTTTCTTT; cdr3_aa: CAWSMGTEAFF
d_call: TRBD1; v_call: TRBV5-1; clone_size: NA; j_call: TRBJ1-1; cdr3_nt: TGCGCCAGCGGACAGGGCTGGAACACTGAAGCTTTCTTT; cdr3_aa: CASGQGWNTEAFF
d_call: NA; v_call: TRBV4-1; clone_size: NA; j_call: TRBJ1-6; cdr3_nt: TGCGCCAGCAGCCGGGAGGCAACAGCAGCCCCTTCACCCCTCCACTTT; cdr3_aa: CASSREATAAPSPLHF
d_call: NA; v_call: TRBV5-1; clone_size: NA; j_call: TRBJ2-1; cdr3_nt: TGCGCCAGCAGCTTGGGTGGGACTTCTTACAATGAGCAGTTCTTC; cdr3_aa: CASSLGGTSYNEQFF
d_call: NA; v_call: TRBV2; clone_size: NA; j_call: TRBJ1-5; cdr3_nt: TGTGCCAGCGCGGGTGCGAGTCAGCCCCAGCATTTT; cdr3_aa: CASAGASQPQHF
d_call: NA; v_call: TRBV18; clone_size: NA; j_call: TRBJ1-2; cdr3_nt: TGTGCCAGCTCACAAGACAGGACGGCCAACTATGGCTACACCTTC; cdr3_aa: CASSQDRTANYGYTF
d_call: NA; v_call: TRBV7-9; clone_size: few; j_call: TRBJ1-2; cdr3_nt: TGTGCCAGCAGCTTAGGGGCTAGGAGGTCGGGAGGCTACACCTTC; cdr3_aa: CASSLGARRSGGYTF
d_call: TRBD1; v_call: TRBV27; clone_size: NA; j_call: TRBJ2-7; cdr3_nt: TGTGCCAGCAGTTACAGGGGTGCTATCTACGAGCAGTACTTC; cdr3_aa: CASSYRGAIYEQYF
d_call: TRBD1; v_call: TRBV30; clone_size: NA; j_call: TRBJ1-5; cdr3_nt: TGTGCCTGGACAGGGGGAGGGTGGAATCAGCCCCAGCATTTT; cdr3_aa: CAWTGGGWNQPQHF
d_call: NA; v_call: TRBV9; clone_size: NA; j_call: TRBJ1-1; cdr3_nt: TGTGCCAGCAGCGGGGAGGGAGTAAACACTGAAGCTTTCTTT; cdr3_aa: CASSGEGVNTEAFF
d_call: NA; v_call: TRBV7-6; clone_size: NA; j_call: TRBJ2-3; cdr3_nt: TGTGCCAGCAGCTTGGGCAGACCCACAGATACGCAGTATTTT; cdr3_aa: CASSLGRPTDTQYF
d_call: TRBD1; v_call: TRBV19; clone_size: few; j_call: TRBJ2-7; cdr3_nt: TGTGCCAGTAGTTCGGGACAGGGATACGAGCAGTACTTC; cdr3_aa: CASSSGQGYEQYF
d_call: TRBD1; v_call: TRBV30; clone_size: once; j_call: TRBJ1-6; cdr3_nt: TGTGCCTGGAGTGTACAACAGGGGAGGATTTCACCCCTCCACTTT; cdr3_aa: CAWSVQQGRISPLHF
d_call: TRBD1; v_call: TRBV7-2; clone_size: once; j_call: TRBJ1-5; cdr3_nt: TGTGCCAGCAGCTCCAGGGGGAATCAGCCCCAGCATTTT; cdr3_aa: CASSSRGNQPQHF
d_call: NA; v_call: TRBV7-3; clone_size: NA; j_call: TRBJ2-5; cdr3_nt: TGTGCCAGCAGCGGGAGCTTGGAGACCCAGTACTTC; cdr3_aa: CASSGSLETQYF
d_call: TRBD2; v_call: TRBV19; clone_size: NA; j_call: TRBJ2-6; cdr3_nt: TGTGCCAGCAAAGCGGGGACGGTGAGCTCTGGGGCCAACGTCCTGACTTTC; cdr3_aa: CASKAGTVSSGANVLTF
d_call: TRBD1; v_call: TRBV10-2; clone_size: NA; j_call: TRBJ1-5; cdr3_nt: TGCGCCAGCAGGGAAACAGGGGGCGCCGGCAATCAGCCCCAGCATTTT; cdr3_aa: CASRETGGAGNQPQHF
d_call: NA; v_call: TRBV11-2; clone_size: NA; j_call: TRBJ1-1; cdr3_nt: TGTGCCAGCAGCGTTCGGCCGGGGGTCGGGAACACTGAAGCTTTCTTT; cdr3_aa: CASSVRPGVGNTEAFF
d_call: NA; v_call: TRBV10-2; clone_size: NA; j_call: TRBJ1-5; cdr3_nt: TGCGCCAGCACGTCCACGCGCAATCAGCCCCAGCATTTT; cdr3_aa: CASTSTRNQPQHF
d_call: NA; v_call: TRBV6-4; clone_size: NA; j_call: TRBJ2-3; cdr3_nt: TGTGCCTCTTTCACAGATACGCAGTATTTT; cdr3_aa: CASFTDTQYF
d_call: NA; v_call: TRBV10-3; clone_size: NA; j_call: TRBJ1-5; cdr3_nt: TGTGCCGTGTCTCATAGCAATCAGCCCCAGCATTTT; cdr3_aa: CAVSHSNQPQHF
d_call: TRBD2; v_call: TRBV28; clone_size: NA; j_call: TRBJ2-3; cdr3_nt: TGTGCCAGCAGTTCCCCTGGACTAGCGGGGCGATACACAGATACGCAGTATTTT; cdr3_aa: CASSSPGLAGRYTDTQYF
d_call: TRBD2; v_call: TRBV19; clone_size: few; j_call: TRBJ2-1; cdr3_nt: TGTGCCAGTAAGAAGGGGGGACTAGCGGGGGGCAATGAGCAGTTCTTC; cdr3_aa: CASKKGGLAGGNEQFF
d_call: NA; v_call: TRBV11-3; clone_size: NA; j_call: TRBJ2-3; cdr3_nt: TGTGCCAGCAGCCGAGACGGGAGCACAGATACGCAGTATTTT; cdr3_aa: CASSRDGSTDTQYF
d_call: TRBD2; v_call: TRBV5-6; clone_size: few; j_call: TRBJ2-2; cdr3_nt: TGTGCCAGCAGCTTGGTTGGGACTACGAACACCGGGGAGCTGTTTTTT; cdr3_aa: CASSLVGTTNTGELFF
d_call: NA; v_call: TRBV11-3; clone_size: NA; j_call: TRBJ1-6; cdr3_nt: TGTGCCAGCAGCTTAGGCCAGAATTCACCCCTCCACTTT; cdr3_aa: CASSLGQNSPLHF
d_call: NA; v_call: TRBV6-6; clone_size: NA; j_call: TRBJ2-1; cdr3_nt: TGTGCCAGCAGTGTCGGGGGGCCACAGTACAATGAGCAGTTCTTC; cdr3_aa: CASSVGGPQYNEQFF
d_call: NA; v_call: TRBV5-1; clone_size: NA; j_call: TRBJ2-7; cdr3_nt: TGCGCCAGCAGCCAACGACCCGAGGGTCTCACCTACGAGCAGTACTTC; cdr3_aa: CASSQRPEGLTYEQYF
d_call: NA; v_call: TRBV28; clone_size: NA; j_call: TRBJ2-1; cdr3_nt: TGTGCCAGCAACTCCAGGGTAGATGAGCAGTTCTTC; cdr3_aa: CASNSRVDEQFF
d_call: NA; v_call: TRBV2; clone_size: NA; j_call: TRBJ1-1; cdr3_nt: TGTGCCAGCAGAGAAAACCCAGGGAGCACTGAAGCTTTCTTT; cdr3_aa: CASRENPGSTEAFF
d_call: NA; v_call: TRBV5-1; clone_size: few; j_call: TRBJ1-1; cdr3_nt: TGCGCCAGCAGCTTGAACACTGAAGCTTTCTTT; cdr3_aa: CASSLNTEAFF
d_call: TRBD1; v_call: TRBV27; clone_size: NA; j_call: TRBJ1-2; cdr3_nt: TGTGCCAGCAGTTTTCCAGGGGGCTTTGGCTACACCTTC; cdr3_aa: CASSFPGGFGYTF
d_call: NA; v_call: TRBV4-1; clone_size: NA; j_call: TRBJ2-5; cdr3_nt: TGCGCCAGCAGCCTGGGAAATACGGAGACCCAGTACTTC; cdr3_aa: CASSLGNTETQYF
d_call: NA; v_call: TRBV2; clone_size: NA; j_call: TRBJ1-6; cdr3_nt: TGTGCCAGCACTTTTTTATCCCAAGGCGGTAATTCACCCCTCCACTTT; cdr3_aa: CASTFLSQGGNSPLHF
d_call: NA; v_call: TRBV4-2; clone_size: NA; j_call: TRBJ2-5; cdr3_nt: TGTGCCAGCAGCCAAGTGTTTTCGGAAAAAGAGACCCAGTACTTC; cdr3_aa: CASSQVFSEKETQYF
d_call: NA; v_call: TRBV30; clone_size: few; j_call: TRBJ1-5; cdr3_nt: TGTGCCTGGAGTGGGGGAGGTGGTCCCAATCAGCCCCAGCATTTT; cdr3_aa: CAWSGGGGPNQPQHF
d_call: NA; v_call: TRBV11-2; clone_size: NA; j_call: TRBJ1-2; cdr3_nt: TGTGCCAGCAGCCAAAGGACGGCCCCAGGTTTCACCTTC; cdr3_aa: CASSQRTAPGFTF
d_call: TRBD1; v_call: TRBV28; clone_size: NA; j_call: TRBJ1-5; cdr3_nt: TGTGCCAGCAGTAGGGACAGGTGGGGGTATAGCAATCAGCCCCAGCATTTT; cdr3_aa: CASSRDRWGYSNQPQHF
d_call: TRBD1; v_call: TRBV29-1; clone_size: once; j_call: TRBJ1-2; cdr3_nt: TGCAGCGTTGCAGGGGCGGGACAGAACTATGGCTACACCTTC; cdr3_aa: CSVAGAGQNYGYTF
d_call: NA; v_call: TRBV6-1; clone_size: NA; j_call: TRBJ1-5; cdr3_nt: TGTGCCAGCAGTGAAGCGCGGGGGCAAAGCAATCAGCCCCAGCATTTT; cdr3_aa: CASSEARGQSNQPQHF
d_call: NA; v_call: TRBV19; clone_size: once; j_call: TRBJ2-1; cdr3_nt: TGTGCCAGTAGTACGGACTTCTACAATGAGCAGTTCTTC; cdr3_aa: CASSTDFYNEQFF
d_call: NA; v_call: TRBV9; clone_size: NA; j_call: TRBJ1-2; cdr3_nt: TGTGCCAGCAGCGTAGAGGACAGCTATGGCTACACCTTC; cdr3_aa: CASSVEDSYGYTF
d_call: TRBD1; v_call: TRBV18; clone_size: NA; j_call: TRBJ1-1; cdr3_nt: TGTGCCAGCTCAGTAGACAGGGCGAACACTGAAGCTTTCTTT; cdr3_aa: CASSVDRANTEAFF
d_call: NA; v_call: TRBV2; clone_size: NA; j_call: TRBJ1-5; cdr3_nt: TGTGCCAGCAGTGTACGACTCCTAACAAGTCAGCCCCAGCATTTT; cdr3_aa: CASSVRLLTSQPQHF
d_call: NA; v_call: TRBV5-1; clone_size: NA; j_call: TRBJ1-2; cdr3_nt: TGCGCCAGCAGCCCGGGGCAGGACTTCTATGGCTACACCTTC; cdr3_aa: CASSPGQDFYGYTF
d_call: NA; v_call: TRBV2; clone_size: few; j_call: TRBJ2-3; cdr3_nt: TGTGCCAGCAGTGCGGGGTTGAGCACAGATACGCAGTATTTT; cdr3_aa: CASSAGLSTDTQYF